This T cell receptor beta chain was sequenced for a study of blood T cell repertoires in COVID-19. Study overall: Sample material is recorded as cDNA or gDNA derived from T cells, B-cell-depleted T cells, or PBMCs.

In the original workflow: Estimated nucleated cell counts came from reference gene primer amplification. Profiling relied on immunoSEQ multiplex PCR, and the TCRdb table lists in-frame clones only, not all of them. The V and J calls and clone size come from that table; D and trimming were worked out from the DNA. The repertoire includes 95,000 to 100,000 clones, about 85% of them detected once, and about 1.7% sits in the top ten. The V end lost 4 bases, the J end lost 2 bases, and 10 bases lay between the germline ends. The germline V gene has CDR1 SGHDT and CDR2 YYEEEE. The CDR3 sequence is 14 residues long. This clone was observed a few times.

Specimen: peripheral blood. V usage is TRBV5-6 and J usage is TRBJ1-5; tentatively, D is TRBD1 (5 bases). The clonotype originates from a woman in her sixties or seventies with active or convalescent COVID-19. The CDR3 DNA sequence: TGTGCCAGCAGCCTTCAGACAGGCAATCAGCCCCAGCATTTT. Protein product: CASSLQTGNQPQHF.